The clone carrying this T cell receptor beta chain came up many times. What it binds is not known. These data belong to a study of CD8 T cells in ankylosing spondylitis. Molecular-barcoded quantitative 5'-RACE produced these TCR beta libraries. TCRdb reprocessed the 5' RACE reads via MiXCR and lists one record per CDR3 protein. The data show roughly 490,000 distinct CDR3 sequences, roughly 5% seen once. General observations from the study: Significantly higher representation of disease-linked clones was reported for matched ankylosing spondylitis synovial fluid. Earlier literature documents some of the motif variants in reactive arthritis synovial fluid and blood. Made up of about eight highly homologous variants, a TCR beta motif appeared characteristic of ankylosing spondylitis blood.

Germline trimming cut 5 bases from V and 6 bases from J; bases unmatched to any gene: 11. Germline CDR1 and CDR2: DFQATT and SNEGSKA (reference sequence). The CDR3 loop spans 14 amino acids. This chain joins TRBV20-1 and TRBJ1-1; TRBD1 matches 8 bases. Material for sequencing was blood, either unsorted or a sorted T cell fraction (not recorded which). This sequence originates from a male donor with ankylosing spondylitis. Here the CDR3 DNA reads TGCAGTGCTCCTAAGGCAGGGGGCGAGTCTGAAGCTTTCTTT. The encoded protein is CSAPKAGGESEAFF.